This entry features one T cell receptor beta chain sequence. This clone was seen more than once but under ten times. The antigen this receptor binds is unknown. Base qualities are not provided; no much larger clone lies one nucleotide away. In the paper's terms, the time point label means: 20 to 30 weeks on oral tofacitinib. Taken with the paper, the label for treatment or condition translates to: oral pan-JAK inhibitor, 5-10 mg twice daily. Lesional scalp punch biopsies and peripheral blood were collected from alopecia areata patients. PBMCs were isolated by density centrifugation and stained for CD3, CD4 and CD8, and CD4+ and CD8+ T cells were sorted on a FACSAria. CDR1 and CDR2 are drawn from the germline V gene: LGHNA, YNFKEQ. Deletion took 0 bases off V and 3 bases off J, with a span of 5 bases between the germline ends. The CDR3 numbers 13 residues from cysteine through phenylalanine. Only CDR3 DNA remains: 39 bases, in frame from the first base.

Library preparation was by the immunoSEQ multiplex PCR assay. For TCR sequencing, RNA was extracted from every sample and reverse transcribed into cDNA to serve as template. SuperScript III was used for first-strand cDNA synthesis, primed with a 2:1 mix of oligo-dT and random hexamers. Amplification bias was assessed with a synthetic immune receptor repertoire, and residual bias was removed computationally. The original methods were these. Raw reads were preprocessed to remove errors, and CDR3 was defined by IMGT conventions from the conserved cysteine to phenylalanine. Clonality was computed by normalizing Shannon entropy by log2 of the number of productive unique TCRs and subtracting the result from 1. Whether scalp clones were CD4 or CD8 was inferred by matching scalp TCRbeta sequences against CD4 and CD8 repertoires sorted from blood. TCRdb obtained this table from immuneACCESS and retained in-frame rearrangements with V and J assigned. These tables miss some clones; where compared with another copy, unresolved V genes account for less than half of the shortfall, and the remainder is unexplained. V and J calls and clone size are as listed in that table; D and trimming were resolved from the DNA. The sample table shows approximately 170,000 clones, and 60% are seen once. The top ten hold approximately 14% of the sample.

The data belong to a study of CD8+ T cells in alopecia areata (dated by TCRdb to 2016 to 2019). For the study in its entirety: Treated patients were enrolled in an open-label pilot trial of oral tofacitinib at 5 to 10 mg twice daily for moderate-to-severe alopecia areata. Tofacitinib was administered for 6 to 18 months, and 6 months of follow-up off drug were then conducted to assess delayed response and recurrence. Scalp clonality was compared across normal scalp (n=4), patchy alopecia areata scalp (n=8), and alopecia totalis/universalis scalp (n=8). TCRbeta CDR3 regions were amplified by immunoSEQ multiplex PCR using 35 Vbeta forward and 13 Jbeta reverse primers. RNA came from the PAXgene miRNA kit for fixed scalp, the miRNeasy kit for PBMCs, and the RNeasy kit for mouse skin. Biopsies were taken from tofacitinib-treated patients at baseline and at 4 and 24 weeks of treatment, and a later scalp biopsy was taken in several of the tofacitinib-treated patients. Disease severity in treated patients was measured with the SALT score, which quantifies the percentage of affected scalp surface area. Scalp tissue and sorted CD4+ and CD8+ peripheral blood T cells from patchy and totalis/universalis alopecia areata patients and from healthy controls were covered by human TCRbeta sequencing. To study T cell clonal expansion in alopecia areata, the researchers applied high-throughput TCRbeta sequencing to both the C3H/HeJ mouse model and human patients.

Summary of the overall study and its limitations: With tofacitinib, both scalp clonality and the number of expanded CD8+ clones among the top 100 scalp clones went down significantly. Shared TCR sequences between patients were less evident than in mice, which may be partly attributable to HLA diversity in the patient population. Many expanded lesional clones persisted in scalp and blood during tofacitinib treatment, which may partly explain relapse after stopping treatment. Because the treated cohort was small and had just a single nonresponder, larger studies are needed to establish links between baseline CD8+ expansion and response. Lesional scalp, especially in alopecia totalis/universalis, showed higher clonality and more expanded CD8+ clones than normal scalp, suggesting antigenic drive. Unlike mouse skin, which is dominated by gammadelta T cells, normal human skin has resident alphabeta T cells that are also sequenced, and this complicates analysis of the scalp TCR repertoire.

The sample here was CD4+ T cells sorted from blood, taken at week 24, from a patient treated with tofacitinib. The receptor chain draws on TRBV4-2 and TRBJ2-5, with the D gene too uncertain to name. This receptor was obtained from a human donor with alopecia areata. Here the CDR3 is given as CASSQEPKETQYF. The nucleotide sequence is TGTGCCAGCAGCCAAGAGCCGAAAGAGACCCAGTACTTC.